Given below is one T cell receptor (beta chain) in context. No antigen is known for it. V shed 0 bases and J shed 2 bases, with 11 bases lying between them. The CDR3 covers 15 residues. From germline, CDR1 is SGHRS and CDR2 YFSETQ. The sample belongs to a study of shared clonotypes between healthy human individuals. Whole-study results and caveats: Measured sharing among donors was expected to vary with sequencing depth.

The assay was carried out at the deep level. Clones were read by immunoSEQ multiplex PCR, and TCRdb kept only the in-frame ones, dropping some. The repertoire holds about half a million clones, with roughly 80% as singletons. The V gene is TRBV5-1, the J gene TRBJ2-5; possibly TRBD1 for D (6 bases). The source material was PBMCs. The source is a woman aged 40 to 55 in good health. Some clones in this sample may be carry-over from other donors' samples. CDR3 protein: CASSLAGTKQETQYF. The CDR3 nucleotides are TGCGCCAGCAGCTTGGCCGGGACAAAGCAAGAGACCCAGTACTTC. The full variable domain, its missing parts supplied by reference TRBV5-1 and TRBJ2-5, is KAGVTQTPRYLIKTRGQQVTLSCSPISGHRSVSWYQQTPGQGLQFLFEYFSETQRNKGNFPGRFSGRQFSNSRSEMNVSTLELGDSALYLCASSLAGTKQETQYFGPGTRLLVL.